The 5 T cell receptor beta chains listed next were all sequenced from one sample in a study of response to subunit inactivated influenza vaccine (dated 2018 in TCRdb). The library was generated by RT-PCR. Instrument used: Illumina HiSeq 2500. In TCRdb, the public reads were trimmed at Q25 with fastp and aligned with MiXCR, with productive beta chains retained. Identical CDR3 proteins give one entry, which carries the most common genes and DNA. Recorded for this sample are 500,000 to 550,000 distinct CDR3 sequences; about 7.6% of them occurred a single time. The top ten constitute over 10% of the sample. Sequencing used PBMCs from blood, obtained around 2 years after vaccination. Receptors originate from a man aged 45-69 years who received an inactivated influenza vaccine. Donor details come from another sample of the same person, matched by shared clones.

This clonotype was counted a few times. This chain joins TRBV6-2 or TRBV6-3 and TRBJ1-1; D is unclear. The CDR3 consists of 11 residues. V lost 6 bases, J lost 10 bases, and 12 bases lay in between. CDR1 is MNHEY and CDR2 is SVGEGT in the germline V gene. This CDR3 reads CASSRDIRAFF. In DNA form, the CDR3 reads TGTGCCAGCAGCCGAGACATTAGAGCTTTCTTT.

Many counts were recorded for this clonotype. The rearrangement uses TRBV5-1 and TRBJ2-1; possible D gene TRBD2, 6 bases. The CDR3 has 16 amino acids. CDR1 is SGHRS and CDR2 is YFSETQ in the germline V gene. V was pared by 3 bases and J by 8 bases, with 21 bases between. Here the CDR3 DNA reads TGCGCCAGCAGCTCCCGCCTGGCGGGAAGTGCAGATGAGCAGTTCTTC. It yields the protein CASSSRLAGSADEQFF.

This clonotype occurred many times. The chain carries TRBV5-1 and TRBJ2-5; D is possibly TRBD1 (6 bases). V lost 5 bases to trimming and J lost 1 base, with 12 bases between them. The V gene's germline CDR1 is SGHRS and CDR2 YFSETQ. There are 14 residues in the CDR3. The CDR3 reads CASSTGTLQETQYF. The CDR3 nucleotides read TGCGCCAGCAGTACCGGGACACTCCAAGAGACCCAGTACTTC. The full variable domain, with the rest looked up from reference TRBV5-1 and TRBJ2-5, is KAGVTQTPRYLIKTRGQQVTLSCSPISGHRSVSWYQQTPGQGLQFLFEYFSETQRNKGNFPGRFSGRQFSNSRSEMNVSTLELGDSALYLCASSTGTLQETQYFGPGTRLLVL.

The genes are TRBV20-1 and TRBJ2-3; D is possibly TRBD2 (6 bases). Per germline, CDR1 DFQATT and CDR2 SNEGSKA (reference sequence). The ends were cut back, 7 bases at V and 1 base at J, with 12 bases in the middle. The CDR3 extends over 13 amino acids. The DNA of the CDR3 is TGCAGTGAGAAAGAGCGGGGCACAGATACGCAGTATTTT. As protein: CSEKERGTDTQYF.

In this sample, this clonotype turned up many times. The chain carries TRBV14 and TRBJ2-7; 7 positions match TRBD1. Per the germline V gene, CDR1 is SGHDN and CDR2 is FVKESK. CDR3 size: 16 residues. V lost 0 bases and J lost 8; bases outside the gene matches: 13. CDR3: CASSQDRNSRGQKQYF. CDR3 sequence (DNA): TGTGCCAGCAGCCAAGACCGAAACTCAAGGGGACAGAAGCAGTACTTC. Drawing the rest from reference TRBV14 and TRBJ2-7, the complete variable domain is EAGVTQFPSHSVIEKGQTVTLRCDPISGHDNLYWYRRVMGKEIKFLLHFVKESKQDESGMPNNRFLAERTGGTYSTLKVQPAELEDSGVYFCASSQDRNSRGQKQYFGPGTRLTVT.